The rows below give T cell receptor beta chains drawn from one sample of a study of identical twins. TCRdb ran MiXCR on the 5' RACE reads and lists one entry per CDR3 protein. The sample shows 1.5 million to 2 million distinct CDR3 sequences, 32% of them seen only once. The sequenced sample was cord blood. The source of these receptors is a newborn girl in good health. The CDR3 runs from the conserved cysteine through the conserved F or W. D genes are given only for firm matches. For some rows the clone size is stated as once, few or many, or as a class when expanded; others skip it.

d_gene	abundance	v_gene	j_gene	CDR3nt	CDR3aa
NA	NA	TRBV20-1	TRBJ2-5	TGCAGTGCCCACGAATCAGGGCTAGGAGAGACCCAGTACTTC	CSAHESGLGETQYF
NA	NA	TRBV5-6	TRBJ2-2	TGTGCCAGCAGCTTGGTTCTAGCTCCCGGGGAGCTGTTTTTT	CASSLVLAPGELFF
NA	few	TRBV7-2	TRBJ1-2	TGTGCCAGCAGTTCGCTCCAGAGCCCTAACTATGGCTACACCTTC	CASSSLQSPNYGYTF
NA	NA	TRBV7-7	TRBJ2-1	TGTGCTAGCAGTTCATCCCCCCGGATCTTAAACAATGAGCAGTTCTTC	CASSSSPRILNNEQFF
TRBD1	NA	TRBV20-1	TRBJ2-3	TGCAGTGCTATTACCGGACAGGGTAGATGGGATACGCAGTATTTT	CSAITGQGRWDTQYF
TRBD1	few	TRBV4-1	TRBJ1-4	TGCGCCAGCAGCCCTTTCCCGGGACAGCTTAATGAAAAACTGTTTTTT	CASSPFPGQLNEKLFF
TRBD1	NA	TRBV27	TRBJ2-7	TGTGCCAGCAGTTTGGGGGACAGGGCGTCCAACGAGCAGTACTTC	CASSLGDRASNEQYF
TRBD2	few	TRBV7-2	TRBJ2-7	TGTGCCAGCAGCTCAGAGCGGGGGTCCACCTACGAGCAGTACTTC	CASSSERGSTYEQYF
NA	few	TRBV2	TRBJ1-5	TGTGCCAGCAGTGAACTGATGACAGGAATATTTAGCAATCAGCCCCAGCATTTT	CASSELMTGIFSNQPQHF
NA	NA	TRBV7-9	TRBJ2-1	TGTGCCAGCAGCTTAGCGGGGGGGGCGCCAAATGAGCAGTTCTTC	CASSLAGGAPNEQFF
NA	NA	TRBV30	TRBJ2-7	TGTGCCTGGAGTGTAGGGTTGGGGACCGTCTCCTACGAGCAGTACTTC	CAWSVGLGTVSYEQYF
NA	NA	TRBV30	TRBJ1-4	TGTGCCTGGAGTGTGATCCCTGAAAAACTGTTTTTT	CAWSVIPEKLFF
TRBD1	NA	TRBV6-1	TRBJ2-1	TGTGCCAGCAGTGAAGGACAGGGAGCAGAGACCCAGTTCTTC	CASSEGQGAETQFF
NA	few	TRBV20-1	TRBJ2-5	TGCAGTGCTAGAGAGTGGCAGGCCCAAGAGACCCAGTACTTC	CSAREWQAQETQYF
TRBD2	NA	TRBV20-1	TRBJ2-2	TGCAGTGCTTTCCGGGGGGGCCCCGGGGAGCTGTTTTTT	CSAFRGGPGELFF
NA	few	TRBV27	TRBJ2-4	TGTGCCAGCAGTTTTGTTGTGCAACCCAAAAACATTCAGTACTTC	CASSFVVQPKNIQYF